The clone carrying this T cell receptor (beta chain) was counted only a few times. This sample was included in a study of blood T cell repertoires in COVID-19. The protocol was immunoSEQ multiplex PCR, while the TCRdb copy is restricted to in-frame clones and leaves out a portion. The sample lists 65,000 to 85,000 clones, more than 80% occurring once. This CDR3 contains 15 residues. V lost 0 bases, J lost 0 bases, and 1 base stayed unmatched. Germline loops: CDR1 SEHNR, CDR2 FQNEAQ (reference sequence). V gene TRBV7-9 combines with J gene TRBJ1-1, with TRBD1 matching 7 bases. The source is a human donor in a cohort sampled during active COVID-19. Sequencing used peripheral blood. CDR3 region: CASSLATGMNTEAFF. In nucleotides, the CDR3 is TGTGCCAGCAGCTTAGCGACAGGGATGAACACTGAAGCTTTCTTT.